This TCR beta chain was identified in a study of blood T cell repertoires in COVID-19 (dated by TCRdb to between 2020 and 2021). General notes on the study: Collaborator samples came from the United States, Italy and Spain and covered acute and convalescent phases of COVID-19. The repertoires were made available in a free public database intended to serve as a resource for research on the immune response to SARS-CoV-2. A de-identified subject ID, COVID-19 status, age in years and sex were almost always included in the sample metadata. HLA class I and class II types, where available, came from metadata supplied by the sample provider rather than from assay-based typing. Subjects who had been exposed to COVID-19, were actively infected with it, or had recovered from it provided the deeply sampled blood TCRbeta repertoires that made up the dataset. The prospective study material was composed of cDNA or gDNA derived from T cells, B-cell-depleted T cells, or PBMCs. The samples were drawn from the first 160 participants of the ongoing ImmuneRACE study and from roughly 1,300 subjects provided by 6 global collaborators. The full study reports these points: The quantity of clinical and demographic metadata differed by source and by participant and was supplied without curation.

TCRbeta CDR3 regions were amplified from genomic DNA by means of the immunoSEQ Assay, a bias-controlled multiplex PCR. The paper's data handling went like this. The number of nucleated cells in each sample was estimated from the amplification of reference gene primers within the assay. Sequence reads were collapsed and filtered to measure the absolute abundance of every unique TCRbeta CDR3 rearrangement. For each sample, productive Simpson clonality was calculated as the square root of Simpson's diversity index over productive rearrangements. Here the immuneACCESS table is served through TCRdb, limited to in-frame sequences with V and J called. Missing clones are a known gap in these copies; in checked studies unresolved V genes cover under half, and the rest lacks a known reason. Clone size and the V and J calls come from that table; the DNA yielded D and trimming. The sample table shows about 100,000 clones, and approximately 80% are seen once. The ten largest clones capture about 9% of the sample.

CDR1 and CDR2 are read off the germline V gene (reference sequence) as LNHDA and SQIVND. Trimming accounts for 5 bases at V and 8 bases at J, while the number of junction bases matched to no gene is 11. CDR3 length: 15 amino acids, cysteine to phenylalanine. The DNA shown is the 45-base CDR3, in frame from base 1. Regarding this clone: The antigen it binds to is not known. Base qualities are missing; no much larger clone stands one base away.

Each collaborating institution followed its own protocols to collect whole blood in K2EDTA tubes. For TCRbeta analysis, collaborator samples were shipped as frozen whole blood, as isolated PBMCs, or as DNA extracted from either sample type. The TCR originated in a man aged 55 to 69 with active or convalescent COVID-19. Sequencing was done on a sample of peripheral blood. The receptor chain draws on TRBV19 and TRBJ2-1; TRBD2 agrees with 8 junctional bases. The CDR3 protein is CASSPGGAVGDEQFF. The DNA sequence reads TGTGCCAGTAGTCCCGGGGGGGCGGTTGGGGATGAGCAGTTCTTC. Extended through the reference TRBV19 and TRBJ2-1 proteins, this CDR3 yields the full variable domain: DGGITQSPKYLFRKEGQNVTLSCEQNLNHDAMYWYRQDPGQGLRLIYYSQIVNDFQKGDIAEGYSVSREKKESFPLTVTSAQKNPTAFYLCASSPGGAVGDEQFFGPGTRLTVL.